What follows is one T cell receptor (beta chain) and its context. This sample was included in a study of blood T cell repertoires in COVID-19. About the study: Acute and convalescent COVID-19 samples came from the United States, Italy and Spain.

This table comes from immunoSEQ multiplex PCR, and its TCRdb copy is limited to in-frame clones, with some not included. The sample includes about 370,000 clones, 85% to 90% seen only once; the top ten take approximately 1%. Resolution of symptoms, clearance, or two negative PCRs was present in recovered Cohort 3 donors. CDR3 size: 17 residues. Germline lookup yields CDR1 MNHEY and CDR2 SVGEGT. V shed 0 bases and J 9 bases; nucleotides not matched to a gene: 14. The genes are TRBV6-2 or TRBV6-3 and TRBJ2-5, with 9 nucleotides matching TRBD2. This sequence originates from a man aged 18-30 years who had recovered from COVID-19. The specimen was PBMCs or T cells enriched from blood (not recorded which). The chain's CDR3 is CASSYSASGGPVLAQYF. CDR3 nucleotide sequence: TGTGCCAGCAGTTACTCTGCCAGCGGGGGGCCCGTGTTGGCCCAGTACTTC.